A selection of T cell receptor beta chains follows, all from one sample in a study of graft-versus-host responses after intestinal transplantation. Clones were sequenced by immunoSEQ multiplex PCR, and TCRdb holds only the in-frame ones, with some missing. Counted here are roughly 120,000 clones, about 95% occurring once; the ten biggest clones make up more than 2.5%. Their specific antigens are unknown. The material sequenced was unstimulated CD8+ T cells sorted from spleen or lymph node cells, taken before intestinal transplant. The receptors derive from a human donor who received an intestinal transplant. Both conserved end residues are part of each CDR3. A D gene is named only where the DNA matches it firmly. Clone size is stated in some rows and not others, as once, few, many or a class when expanded.

TRBJ2-7 | TRBV28 | NA | TRBD1 | TGTGCCAGCAGTTCGCGGACAGGGGGCTCCTACGAGCAGTACTTC | CASSSRTGGSYEQYF
TRBJ1-2 | TRBV19 | NA | TRBD1 | TGTGCCAGTAGTAAGCTCCACAGGGGCCACTATGGCTACACCTTC | CASSKLHRGHYGYTF
TRBJ2-7 | TRBV19 | NA | NA | TGTGCCAGTAGTCCCATGGGCGGAAAGCAGTACTTC | CASSPMGGKQYF
TRBJ2-7 | TRBV13 | NA | TRBD2 | TGTGCCAGCGTCCTTAGCGGGAGACTAGGCGAGCAGTACTTC | CASVLSGRLGEQYF
TRBJ1-1 | TRBV19 | NA | NA | TGTGCCAGTAGTATTATAGGGAACACTGAAGCTTTCTTT | CASSIIGNTEAFF
TRBJ2-7 | TRBV5-5 | once | NA | TGTGCCAGCCAATTGACCTTCCGGGAGACTTGGGAGCAGTACTTC | CASQLTFRETWEQYF
TRBJ2-7 | TRBV28 | NA | NA | TGTGCCAGCAGTTTAAGTAATTACGAGCAGTACTTC | CASSLSNYEQYF
TRBJ1-2 | TRBV27 | NA | NA | TGTGCCAGCAGTTTTGGACCTAACTATGGCTACACCTTC | CASSFGPNYGYTF
TRBJ2-1 | TRBV9 | NA | NA | TGTGCCAGCAGCTTTCGATACAATGAGCAGTTCTTC | CASSFRYNEQFF
TRBJ2-3 | TRBV30 | once | TRBD2 | TGTGCCTGGAGGGCGGGACTAGCTATCACAGATACGCAGTATTTT | CAWRAGLAITDTQYF
TRBJ1-1 | TRBV28 | NA | TRBD1 | TGTGCCAGCAGTTCCTTACAGGGGGGGACTGAAGCTTTCTTT | CASSSLQGGTEAFF
TRBJ2-3 | TRBV21-1 | NA | NA | TGTGCCAGCTACCGGGTCCTAAGCACAGATACGCAGTATTTT | CASYRVLSTDTQYF
TRBJ2-1 | TRBV7-7 | NA | NA | TGTGCTAGCAGCCCCGGGGCGCCGAGCTCCTACAATGAGCAGTTCTTC | CASSPGAPSSYNEQFF
TRBJ1-1 | TRBV7-9 | few | TRBD1 | TGTGCCAGCAGCCCCTCCGGGACAGCAATTAAAATGAACACTGAAGCTTTCTTT | CASSPSGTAIKMNTEAFF
TRBJ2-7 | TRBV4-2 | NA | NA | TGTGCCAGCAGCCAACAATGGACTACCTCCTACGAGCAGTACTTC | CASSQQWTTSYEQYF
TRBJ2-2 | TRBV7-9 | NA | NA | TGTGCCAGCAGCGAGGACCGGAACACCGGGGAGCTGTTTTTT | CASSEDRNTGELFF